Listed below are T cell receptor beta chains from one sample, sequenced in a study of T cell clonotyping in hematopoietic cell transplantation. TCRdb's table, derived via immunoSEQ multiplex PCR, lists solely in-frame clones and lacks some. The sample records about 3,000 clones, approximately 91% being singletons. The sequencing used PBMCs, collected at the time of graft-versus-host disease after allogeneic stem cell transplant. The receptors come from a male patient aged 55 to 69 who had an allogeneic stem cell transplant from a related donor, so the T cells may come from the graft donor. Some clones in this sample may be carry-over from other donors' samples. Both conserved end residues are part of each CDR3. The order of the fields is D gene, V gene, clone size, J gene, CDR3 DNA, CDR3 protein. A D gene is named only where the DNA matches it firmly. Where a row states a size, it is once, few, many or the class of an expanded clone; other rows omit it.

d_gene: -; v_gene: TRBV6-1; abundance: once; j_gene: TRBJ1-5; CDR3nt: TGTGCCAGCCAGTCACTCATTAGCAATCAGCCCCAGCATTTT; CDR3aa: CASQSLISNQPQHF
d_gene: TRBD1; v_gene: TRBV10-3; abundance: -; j_gene: TRBJ1-1; CDR3nt: TGTGCCACCGTCGACAGGGTGGCCACTGAAGCTTTCTTT; CDR3aa: CATVDRVATEAFF
d_gene: -; v_gene: TRBV7-2; abundance: few; j_gene: TRBJ1-1; CDR3nt: TGTGCCAGCAGGGGGGGGTCAGGGCTGGGTCGAACTGAAGCTTTCTTT; CDR3aa: CASRGGSGLGRTEAFF
d_gene: TRBD1; v_gene: TRBV7-2; abundance: -; j_gene: TRBJ1-4; CDR3nt: TGTGCCAGCAGTCGACCGGGACAGGGAAATGAAAAACTGTTTTTT; CDR3aa: CASSRPGQGNEKLFF
d_gene: -; v_gene: TRBV4-3; abundance: -; j_gene: TRBJ2-3; CDR3nt: TGCGCCAGCAGTCAATTTGGGAACACAGATACGCAGTATTTT; CDR3aa: CASSQFGNTDTQYF
d_gene: -; v_gene: TRBV4-3; abundance: -; j_gene: TRBJ1-1; CDR3nt: TGCGCCAGCGCCCCTGAGGCGAACACTGAAGCTTTCTTT; CDR3aa: CASAPEANTEAFF
d_gene: -; v_gene: TRBV2; abundance: -; j_gene: TRBJ1-2; CDR3nt: TGTGCCAGCAGGACAGTCTATGGCTACACCTTC; CDR3aa: CASRTVYGYTF
d_gene: -; v_gene: TRBV28; abundance: once; j_gene: TRBJ2-3; CDR3nt: TGTGCCAGCAGTTCCGGCCGGGGAGCCCTCACAGATACGCAGTATTTT; CDR3aa: CASSSGRGALTDTQYF
d_gene: -; v_gene: TRBV6-5; abundance: -; j_gene: TRBJ1-6; CDR3nt: TGTGCCAGCAGTTTAAGTGGGTCACCCCTCCACTTT; CDR3aa: CASSLSGSPLHF
d_gene: -; v_gene: TRBV4-1; abundance: -; j_gene: TRBJ2-7; CDR3nt: TGCGCCAGCAGCCAAGGGTACAGGGAGGGGCAGTACTTC; CDR3aa: CASSQGYREGQYF
d_gene: -; v_gene: TRBV20-1; abundance: -; j_gene: TRBJ2-3; CDR3nt: TGCAGTGCCCCCGGTACGGATACGCAGTATTTT; CDR3aa: CSAPGTDTQYF
d_gene: -; v_gene: TRBV18; abundance: -; j_gene: TRBJ1-2; CDR3nt: TGTGCCAGCTCACCCCGGACAGAAAGCTATGGCTACACCTTC; CDR3aa: CASSPRTESYGYTF
d_gene: TRBD1; v_gene: TRBV6-1; abundance: -; j_gene: TRBJ2-2; CDR3nt: TGTGCCACTACACCCGGGACAGAGGACGCCGGGGAGCTGTTTTTT; CDR3aa: CATTPGTEDAGELFF
d_gene: -; v_gene: TRBV6-5; abundance: -; j_gene: TRBJ2-5; CDR3nt: TGTGCCAGCACCCTGGGGGGGGCAAGGGAGACCCAGTACTTC; CDR3aa: CASTLGGARETQYF
d_gene: -; v_gene: TRBV19; abundance: -; j_gene: TRBJ1-6; CDR3nt: TGTGCCAGTAGTCCCCGAGCGTCACCCCTCCACTTT; CDR3aa: CASSPRASPLHF
d_gene: -; v_gene: TRBV9; abundance: once; j_gene: TRBJ1-1; CDR3nt: TGTGCCAGCAGCAAAACAGGTCAAGGGGACACTGAAGCTTTCTTT; CDR3aa: CASSKTGQGDTEAFF
d_gene: -; v_gene: TRBV7-8; abundance: -; j_gene: TRBJ2-7; CDR3nt: TGTGCCAGCAGCGTCGGGACCGGCTACGAGCAGTACTTC; CDR3aa: CASSVGTGYEQYF
d_gene: -; v_gene: TRBV6-1; abundance: -; j_gene: TRBJ1-1; CDR3nt: TGTGCCAGCAGTGTAATAAGTGTTGACACTGAAGCTTTCTTT; CDR3aa: CASSVISVDTEAFF
d_gene: -; v_gene: TRBV5-1; abundance: -; j_gene: TRBJ2-2; CDR3nt: TGCGCCAGCAGTATCTCCGGGACTGGCAACACCGGGGAGCTGTTTTTT; CDR3aa: CASSISGTGNTGELFF
d_gene: -; v_gene: TRBV7-2; abundance: -; j_gene: TRBJ1-4; CDR3nt: TGTGCCAGCAGCTACGCCGGGATTAATGAAAAACTGTTTTTT; CDR3aa: CASSYAGINEKLFF
d_gene: TRBD2; v_gene: TRBV5-1; abundance: -; j_gene: TRBJ2-7; CDR3nt: TGCGCCAGCAGCTTGGGAGCAGACTGGCGGGGGTACGAGCAGTACTTC; CDR3aa: CASSLGADWRGYEQYF
d_gene: -; v_gene: TRBV11-2; abundance: -; j_gene: TRBJ2-1; CDR3nt: TGTGCCAGCAGCTTAAGCCGGACCGCCAATGAGCAGTTCTTC; CDR3aa: CASSLSRTANEQFF
d_gene: -; v_gene: TRBV28; abundance: -; j_gene: TRBJ1-1; CDR3nt: TGTGCCAGCAGTTTAAGGGGACTGAACACTGAAGCTTTCTTT; CDR3aa: CASSLRGLNTEAFF
d_gene: -; v_gene: TRBV2; abundance: -; j_gene: TRBJ1-2; CDR3nt: TGTGCCAGCGGTCCACCCGGATGGCAGGATGGCTACACCTTC; CDR3aa: CASGPPGWQDGYTF
d_gene: -; v_gene: TRBV5-1; abundance: once; j_gene: TRBJ2-7; CDR3nt: TGCGCCAGCAGCTTGGTTATCTCCAGAGACGAGCAGTACTTC; CDR3aa: CASSLVISRDEQYF
d_gene: -; v_gene: TRBV27; abundance: -; j_gene: TRBJ2-7; CDR3nt: TGTGCCAGCAGTACGACGGACGGGGTCGAGCAGTACTTC; CDR3aa: CASSTTDGVEQYF
d_gene: -; v_gene: TRBV9; abundance: -; j_gene: TRBJ2-2; CDR3nt: TGTGCCAGCAGCCCCCGGACCGGCGCGAACACCGGGGAGCTGTTTTTT; CDR3aa: CASSPRTGANTGELFF
d_gene: -; v_gene: TRBV29-1; abundance: -; j_gene: TRBJ2-3; CDR3nt: TGCAGCGTTGAAGATGGCACAGATACGCAGTATTTT; CDR3aa: CSVEDGTDTQYF
d_gene: TRBD1; v_gene: TRBV4-3; abundance: -; j_gene: TRBJ1-4; CDR3nt: TGCGCCAGCAGCCAAGGGACAGGGCCGGGCGAAAAACTGTTTTTT; CDR3aa: CASSQGTGPGEKLFF
d_gene: -; v_gene: TRBV18; abundance: once; j_gene: TRBJ1-4; CDR3nt: TGTGCCAGCTCACCATCCGAGGACAGTGAAAAACTGTTTTTT; CDR3aa: CASSPSEDSEKLFF
d_gene: TRBD2; v_gene: TRBV9; abundance: -; j_gene: TRBJ2-1; CDR3nt: TGTGCCAGCAGCCTTCGGGGGGGCAACTACAATGAGCAGTTCTTC; CDR3aa: CASSLRGGNYNEQFF
d_gene: -; v_gene: TRBV4-3; abundance: -; j_gene: TRBJ2-7; CDR3nt: TGCGCCAGCAGCCAAGGGGCCGGGACGGTCCCCTACGAGCAGTACTTC; CDR3aa: CASSQGAGTVPYEQYF